This T cell receptor (beta chain) was identified in a study of shared clonotypes between healthy human individuals. Remarks on this clone: This CDR3 is also generated by other DNA sequences in the sample.

Method: immunoSEQ multiplex PCR; TCRdb's copy keeps in-frame clones and lacks some. The table has hundreds of thousands of clones, 85% to 95% seen once. Germline V CDR1 and CDR2: MNHEY, SMNVEV (reference sequence). V was pared by 6 bases and J by 2 bases, with 8 bases between. This CDR3 region has 12 residues. CD8 cells regarded as naive lacked CD45RO, were positively chosen for CCR7, and omitted terminally differentiated effector memory CD45RA+ cells. The chain uses TRBV27 and TRBJ2-7, with D maybe TRBD2 (6 bases). The specimen was naive CD8+ T cells sorted from blood. This clonotype was sampled from a woman between 25 and 40 years old in good health. The CDR3 here is CASRGLTYEQYF. For the CDR3, the DNA is TGTGCCAGCAGGGGACTGACCTACGAGCAGTACTTC.